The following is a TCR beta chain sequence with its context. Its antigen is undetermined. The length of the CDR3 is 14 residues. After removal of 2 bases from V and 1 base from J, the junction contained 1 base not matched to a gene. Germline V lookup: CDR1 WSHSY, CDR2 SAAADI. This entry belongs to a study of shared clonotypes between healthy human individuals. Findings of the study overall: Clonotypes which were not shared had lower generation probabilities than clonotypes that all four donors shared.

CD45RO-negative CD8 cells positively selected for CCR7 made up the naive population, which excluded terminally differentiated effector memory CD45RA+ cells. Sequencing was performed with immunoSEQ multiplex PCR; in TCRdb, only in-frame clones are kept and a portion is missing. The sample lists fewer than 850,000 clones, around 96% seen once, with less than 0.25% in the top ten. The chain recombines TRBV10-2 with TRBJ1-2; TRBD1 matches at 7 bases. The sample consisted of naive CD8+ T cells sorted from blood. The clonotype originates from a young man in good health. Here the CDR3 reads CASSEDRDNYGYTF. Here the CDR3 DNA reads TGCGCCAGCAGTGAGGACAGGGATAACTATGGCTACACCTTC.